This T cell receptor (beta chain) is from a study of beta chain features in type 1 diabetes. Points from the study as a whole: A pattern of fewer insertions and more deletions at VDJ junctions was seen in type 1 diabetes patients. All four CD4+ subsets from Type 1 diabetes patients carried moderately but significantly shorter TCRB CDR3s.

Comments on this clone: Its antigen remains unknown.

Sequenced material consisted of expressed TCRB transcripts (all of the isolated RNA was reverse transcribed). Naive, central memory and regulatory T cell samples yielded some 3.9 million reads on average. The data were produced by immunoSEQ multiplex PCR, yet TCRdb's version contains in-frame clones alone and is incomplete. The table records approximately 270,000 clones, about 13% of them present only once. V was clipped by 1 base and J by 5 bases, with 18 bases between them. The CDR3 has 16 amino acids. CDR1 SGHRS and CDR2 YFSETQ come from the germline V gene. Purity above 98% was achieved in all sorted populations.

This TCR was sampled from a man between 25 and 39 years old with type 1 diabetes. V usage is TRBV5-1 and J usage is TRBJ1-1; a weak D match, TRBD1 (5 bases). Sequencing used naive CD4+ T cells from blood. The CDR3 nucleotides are TGCGCCAGCAGCTTGATCCCCACGGGGGGAAGGACTGAAGCTTTCTTT. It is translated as CASSLIPTGGRTEAFF.